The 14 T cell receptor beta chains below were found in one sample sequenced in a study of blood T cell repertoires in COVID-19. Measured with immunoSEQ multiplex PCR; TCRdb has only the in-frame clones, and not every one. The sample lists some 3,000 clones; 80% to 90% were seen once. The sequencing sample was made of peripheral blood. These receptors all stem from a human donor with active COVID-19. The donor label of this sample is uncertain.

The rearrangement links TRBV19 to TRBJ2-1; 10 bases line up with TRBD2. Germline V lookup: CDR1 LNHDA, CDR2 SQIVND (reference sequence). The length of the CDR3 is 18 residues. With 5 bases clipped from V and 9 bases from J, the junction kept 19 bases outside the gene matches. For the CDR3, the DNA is TGTGCCAGTAGTCACGCCACACTAGCGGGACGCCTGAGGGGTGAGCAGTTCTTC. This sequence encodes CASSHATLAGRLRGEQFF.

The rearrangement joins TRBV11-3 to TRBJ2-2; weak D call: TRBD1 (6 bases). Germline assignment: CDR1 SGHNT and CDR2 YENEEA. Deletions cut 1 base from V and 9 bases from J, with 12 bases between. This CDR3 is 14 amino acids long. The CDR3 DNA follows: TGTGCCAGCAGCTTAGGGTCAGGGGACCGGGAGCTGTTTTTT. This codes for CASSLGSGDRELFF.

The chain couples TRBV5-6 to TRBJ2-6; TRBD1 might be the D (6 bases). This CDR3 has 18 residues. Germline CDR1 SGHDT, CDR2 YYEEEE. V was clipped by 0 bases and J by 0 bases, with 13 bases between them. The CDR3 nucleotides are TGTGCCAGCAGCTTGGAAGGGGGTTTTAGCTCTGGGGCCAACGTCCTGACTTTC. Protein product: CASSLEGGFSSGANVLTF.

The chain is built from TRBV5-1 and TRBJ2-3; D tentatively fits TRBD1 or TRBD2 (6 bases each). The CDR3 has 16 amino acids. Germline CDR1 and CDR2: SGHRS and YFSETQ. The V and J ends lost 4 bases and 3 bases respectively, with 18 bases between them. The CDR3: CASSLGGGQGTDTQYF. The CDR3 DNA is TGCGCCAGCAGCCTGGGGGGTGGGCAGGGGACAGATACGCAGTATTTT.

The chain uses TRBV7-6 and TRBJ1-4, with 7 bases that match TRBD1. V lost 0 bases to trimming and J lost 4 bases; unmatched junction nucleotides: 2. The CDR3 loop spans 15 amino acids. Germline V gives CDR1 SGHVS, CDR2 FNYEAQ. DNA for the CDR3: TGTGCCAGCAGCTTAGCGGGACAGTTTAATGAAAAACTGTTTTTT. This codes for CASSLAGQFNEKLFF.

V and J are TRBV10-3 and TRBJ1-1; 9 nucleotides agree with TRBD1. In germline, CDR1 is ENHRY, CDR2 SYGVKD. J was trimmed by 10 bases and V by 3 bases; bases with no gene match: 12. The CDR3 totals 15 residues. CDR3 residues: CAISDPGTGSRGAFF. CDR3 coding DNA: TGTGCCATCAGTGACCCCGGGACAGGGAGTCGAGGAGCTTTCTTT.

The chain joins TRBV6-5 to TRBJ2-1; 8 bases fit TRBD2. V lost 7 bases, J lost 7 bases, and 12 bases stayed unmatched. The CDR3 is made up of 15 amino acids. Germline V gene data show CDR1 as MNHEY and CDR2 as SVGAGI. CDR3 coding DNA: TGTGCCAGCAACCCCCGGGCTAGCGGGTTGAATGAGCAGTTCTTC. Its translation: CASNPRASGLNEQFF.

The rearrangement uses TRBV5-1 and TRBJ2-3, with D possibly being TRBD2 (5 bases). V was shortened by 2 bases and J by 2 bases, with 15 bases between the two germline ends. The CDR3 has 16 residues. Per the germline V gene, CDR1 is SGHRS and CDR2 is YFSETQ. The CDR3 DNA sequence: TGCGCCAGCAGCTTTCGGGGTCCCGGTTACACAGATACGCAGTATTTT. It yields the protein CASSFRGPGYTDTQYF.

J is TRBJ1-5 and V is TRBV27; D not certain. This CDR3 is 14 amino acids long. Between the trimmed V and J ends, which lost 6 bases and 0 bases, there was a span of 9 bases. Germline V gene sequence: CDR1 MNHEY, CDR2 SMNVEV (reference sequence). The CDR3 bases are TGTGCCAGCAGAGACTCTAATAGCAATCAGCCCCAGCATTTT. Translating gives CASRDSNSNQPQHF.

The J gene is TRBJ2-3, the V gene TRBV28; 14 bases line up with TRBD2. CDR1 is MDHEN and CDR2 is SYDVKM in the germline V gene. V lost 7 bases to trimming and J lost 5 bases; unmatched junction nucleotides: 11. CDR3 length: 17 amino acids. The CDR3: CASTRGTSGGLGDTQYF. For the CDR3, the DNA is TGTGCCAGCACTAGAGGGACTAGCGGGGGATTGGGAGATACGCAGTATTTT.

DNA for the CDR3: TGTGCCAGCAGACCGGGACTAGCGGGAGTTGGGACCGGGGAGCTGTTTTTT. Translation: CASRPGLAGVGTGELFF. The chain is built from TRBV9 and TRBJ2-2, with 14 bases matching TRBD2. CDR1 and CDR2 from the germline V gene are SGDLS and YYNGEE. V lost 5 bases, J lost 5 bases, and 8 bases stayed unmatched. The CDR3 length is 17 residues.

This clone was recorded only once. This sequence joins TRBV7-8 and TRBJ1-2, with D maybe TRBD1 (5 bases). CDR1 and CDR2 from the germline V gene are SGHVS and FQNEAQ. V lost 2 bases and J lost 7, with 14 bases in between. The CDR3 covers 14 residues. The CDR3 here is CASSLFAGTGGYTF. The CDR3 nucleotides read TGTGCCAGCAGCTTATTTGCGGGGACCGGTGGCTACACCTTC.

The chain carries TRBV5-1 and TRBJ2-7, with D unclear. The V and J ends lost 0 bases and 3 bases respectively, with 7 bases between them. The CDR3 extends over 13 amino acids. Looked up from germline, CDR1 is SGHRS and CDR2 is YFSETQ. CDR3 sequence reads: CASSLAQYYEQYF. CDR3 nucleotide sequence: TGCGCCAGCAGCTTGGCTCAGTACTACGAGCAGTACTTC.

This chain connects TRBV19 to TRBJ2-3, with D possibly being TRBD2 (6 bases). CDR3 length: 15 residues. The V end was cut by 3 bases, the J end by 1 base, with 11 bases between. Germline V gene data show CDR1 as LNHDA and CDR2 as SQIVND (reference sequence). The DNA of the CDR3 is TGTGCCAGTAGTATCTCTGGCGGGGGCACAGATACGCAGTATTTT. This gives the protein CASSISGGGTDTQYF.